The clone carrying this T cell receptor (beta chain) has more than one count but fewer than ten. The antigen is undetermined. The sample is drawn from a study of T cell repertoires in cytomegalovirus infection. The study's findings and limits: It was HLA-C-restricted CMV-specific TCR beta clonotypes that dominated the response ex vivo.

The CDR3 consists of 13 residues. The V gene's germline CDR1 is SGHDT and CDR2 YYEEEE. The V gene lost 5 bases and the J gene lost 2 bases, with 10 bases spanning the gap. One entry per CDR3 protein results from TCRdb running MiXCR on the reads. This table holds fewer than 1,000,000 distinct CDR3 sequences, 30% to 40% found once. The receptor's source is a human donor in good health (CMV status not recorded). Some clones in this sample may be carry-over from other donors' samples. The genes are TRBV5-6 and TRBJ1-1; TRBD1 might be the D (6 bases). Source: cultured CD8+ T cells from PBMCs, taken from culture after CMV antigen stimulation. The DNA of the CDR3 is TGTGCCAGCAGGAAACAGGGAAACACTGAAGCTTTCTTT. Translating gives CASRKQGNTEAFF.